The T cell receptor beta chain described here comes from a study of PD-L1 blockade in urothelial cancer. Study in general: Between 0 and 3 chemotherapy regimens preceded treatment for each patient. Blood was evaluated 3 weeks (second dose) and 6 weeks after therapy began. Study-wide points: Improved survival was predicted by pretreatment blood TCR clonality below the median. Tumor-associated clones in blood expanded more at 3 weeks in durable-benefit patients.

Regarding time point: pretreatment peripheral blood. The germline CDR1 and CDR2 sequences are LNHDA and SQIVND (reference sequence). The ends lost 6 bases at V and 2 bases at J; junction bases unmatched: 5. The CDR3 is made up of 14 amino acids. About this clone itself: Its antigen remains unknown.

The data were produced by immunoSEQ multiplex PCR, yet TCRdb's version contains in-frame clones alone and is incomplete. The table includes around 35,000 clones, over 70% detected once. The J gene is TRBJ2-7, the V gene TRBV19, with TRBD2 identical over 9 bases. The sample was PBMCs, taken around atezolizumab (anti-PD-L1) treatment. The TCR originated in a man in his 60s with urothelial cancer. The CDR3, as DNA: TGTGCCAGTAGGACGGCGGGAGGGCCCTACGAGCAGTACTTC. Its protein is CASRTAGGPYEQYF.